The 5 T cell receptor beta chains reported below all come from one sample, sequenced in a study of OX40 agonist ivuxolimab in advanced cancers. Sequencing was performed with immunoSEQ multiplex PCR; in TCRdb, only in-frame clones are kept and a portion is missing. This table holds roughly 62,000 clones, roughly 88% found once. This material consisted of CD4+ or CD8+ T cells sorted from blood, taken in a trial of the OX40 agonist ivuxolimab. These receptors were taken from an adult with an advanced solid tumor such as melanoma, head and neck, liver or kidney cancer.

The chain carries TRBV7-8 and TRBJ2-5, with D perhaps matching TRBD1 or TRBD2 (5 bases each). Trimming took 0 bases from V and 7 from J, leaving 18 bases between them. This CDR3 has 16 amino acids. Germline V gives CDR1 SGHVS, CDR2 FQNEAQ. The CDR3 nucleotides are TGTGCCAGCAGCTTAGCGGGGACGATAAATGACGGGACCCAGTACTTC. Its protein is CASSLAGTINDGTQYF.

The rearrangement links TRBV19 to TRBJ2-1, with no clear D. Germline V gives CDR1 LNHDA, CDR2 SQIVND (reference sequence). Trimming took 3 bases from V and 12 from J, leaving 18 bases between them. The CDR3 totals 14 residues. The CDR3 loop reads CASSIGQYGDGQFF. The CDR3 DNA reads TGTGCCAGTAGTATCGGGCAGTATGGTGATGGGCAGTTCTTC.

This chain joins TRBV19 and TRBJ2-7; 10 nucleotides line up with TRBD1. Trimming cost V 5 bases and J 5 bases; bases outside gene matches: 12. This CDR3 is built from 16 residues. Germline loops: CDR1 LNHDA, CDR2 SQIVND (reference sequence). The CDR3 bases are TGTGCCAGTAGTCCCCTCACGGGGACAGGGGCGGACGAGCAGTACTTC. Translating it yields CASSPLTGTGADEQYF. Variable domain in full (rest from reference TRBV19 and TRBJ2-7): DGGITQSPKYLFRKEGQNVTLSCEQNLNHDAMYWYRQDPGQGLRLIYYSQIVNDFQKGDIAEGYSVSREKKESFPLTVTSAQKNPTAFYLCASSPLTGTGADEQYFGPGTRLTVT.

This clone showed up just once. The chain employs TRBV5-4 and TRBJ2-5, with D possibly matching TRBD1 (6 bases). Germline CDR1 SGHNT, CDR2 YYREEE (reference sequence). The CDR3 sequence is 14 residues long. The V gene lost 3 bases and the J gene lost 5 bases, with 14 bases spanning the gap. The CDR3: CASSWVGAGETQYF. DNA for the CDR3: TGTGCCAGCAGCTGGGTGGGGGCTGGGGAGACCCAGTACTTC.

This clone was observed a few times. In DNA, the CDR3 is TGCAGCGGAGGGTTTTTTGGAAACACCATATATTTT. Translation gives CSGGFFGNTIYF. The chain employs TRBV29-1 and TRBJ1-3, with D hard to call. The CDR3 contains 12 residues. Germline V gives CDR1 SQVTM, CDR2 ANQGSEA. V lost 7 bases and J 3 bases, leaving 10 bases between the germline ends.